The rows below give T cell receptor beta chains drawn from one sample of a study of blood T cell repertoires in COVID-19. Some clones are missing from TCRdb's copy, which holds only in-frame ones; the method was immunoSEQ multiplex PCR. The top ten hold 4% of the sample, which has around 310,000 clones, around nine tenths seen once. The sequenced sample consisted of peripheral blood. Receptors originate from a woman aged 45-60 years with active or convalescent COVID-19. Both conserved end residues are part of each CDR3. The order of the fields is clone size, V gene, J gene, CDR3 length, D gene, CDR3 protein, CDR3 DNA. A D gene is named only where the DNA matches it firmly. The size entry is marked missing in some rows and otherwise reads once, few, many or a size class.

NA	TRBV7-2	TRBJ2-3	18	TRBD2	CASSFYSGRATVTDTQYF	TGTGCCAGCAGCTTCTACAGCGGGAGGGCGACGGTTACAGATACGCAGTATTTT
NA	TRBV9	TRBJ1-5	14	NA	CASSVGGRYQPQHF	TGTGCCAGCAGCGTAGGGGGCCGGTATCAGCCCCAGCATTTT
NA	TRBV16	TRBJ1-4	16	TRBD1	CASSSGTGGLNEKLFF	TGTGCCAGCAGTTCCGGGACAGGGGGCCTCAATGAAAAACTGTTTTTT
NA	TRBV14	TRBJ1-2	15	NA	CASSQDGVFWWGYTF	TGTGCCAGCAGCCAAGATGGAGTTTTCTGGTGGGGCTACACCTTC
NA	TRBV29-1	TRBJ2-3	13	TRBD2	CSVLAGGTDTQYF	TGCAGCGTTCTAGCGGGGGGCACAGATACGCAGTATTTT
NA	TRBV19	TRBJ2-1	13	NA	CASSKEVEGGQFF	TGTGCCAGTAGTAAGGAAGTAGAAGGGGGGCAGTTCTTC
NA	TRBV5-1	TRBJ1-1	14	NA	CASSASQVNTEAFF	TGCGCCAGCAGCGCCAGTCAAGTGAACACTGAAGCTTTCTTT
NA	TRBV9	TRBJ2-7	19	TRBD2	CASSVESRTSGGAFYEQYF	TGTGCCAGCAGCGTAGAATCTCGGACTAGCGGGGGGGCATTTTACGAGCAGTACTTC
NA	TRBV5-5	TRBJ1-1	13	NA	CASSLTGKAEAFF	TGTGCCAGCAGCTTAACGGGGAAGGCTGAAGCTTTCTTT
NA	TRBV4-1	TRBJ1-2	17	TRBD1	CASSLSGGTGVNDGYTF	TGCGCCAGCAGCCTGAGCGGGGGGACAGGGGTAAACGATGGCTACACCTTC
NA	TRBV19	TRBJ2-1	13	NA	CASSLGQYNEQFF	TGTGCCAGTAGTCTAGGACAGTACAATGAGCAGTTCTTC
NA	TRBV5-1	TRBJ1-5	16	TRBD1	CASSARDRHSNQPQHF	TGCGCCAGCAGCGCACGGGACAGGCATAGCAATCAGCCCCAGCATTTT
NA	TRBV11-2	TRBJ2-1	16	NA	CASSLRATSGSDEQFF	TGTGCCAGCAGCTTAAGGGCTACTTCAGGGTCGGATGAGCAGTTCTTC
once	TRBV7-6	TRBJ1-1	15	NA	CASSLGGGGDTEAFF	TGTGCCAGCAGCTTAGGAGGGGGAGGGGACACTGAAGCTTTCTTT
NA	TRBV21-1	TRBJ2-4	15	NA	CASSKTQLAKNIQYF	TGTGCCAGCAGCAAAACGCAGTTAGCCAAAAACATTCAGTACTTC
NA	TRBV7-9	TRBJ2-7	16	NA	CASSLDREISSYEQYF	TGTGCCAGCAGCTTAGACAGGGAAATAAGCTCCTACGAGCAGTACTTC
NA	TRBV9	TRBJ2-6	19	TRBD2	CASSRDTGRGKTGANVLTF	TGTGCCAGCAGTCGAGATACGGGGCGGGGGAAGACTGGGGCCAACGTCCTGACTTTC
NA	TRBV7-2	TRBJ2-2	15	NA	CASSLFPLVAGELFF	TGTGCCAGCAGCTTATTCCCACTAGTTGCCGGGGAGCTGTTTTTT
NA	TRBV27	TRBJ2-7	13	NA	CASSLFRAYEQYF	TGTGCCAGCAGTTTGTTCAGGGCCTACGAGCAGTACTTC
NA	TRBV4-3	TRBJ1-6	17	NA	CASSQDRRGAQNSPLHF	TGCGCCAGCAGCCAAGATCGGCGGGGGGCACAGAATTCACCCCTCCACTTT
NA	TRBV20-1	TRBJ1-1	11	NA	CSAPLGTEAFF	TGCAGTGCCCCGCTCGGCACTGAAGCTTTCTTT
NA	TRBV28	TRBJ1-1	12	NA	CASSFPGAEAFF	TGTGCCAGCAGTTTTCCGGGGGCTGAAGCTTTCTTT
NA	TRBV27	TRBJ2-7	14	TRBD1	CASSSSDRAYEQYF	TGTGCCAGCAGTTCCTCGGACAGGGCTTACGAGCAGTACTTC
NA	TRBV6-2/TRBV6-3	TRBJ1-1	11	NA	CASSYGSHRFF	TGTGCCAGCAGTTACGGGTCACACAGGTTCTTT
NA	TRBV4-3	TRBJ2-7	14	NA	CASSQASRAYEQYF	TGCGCCAGCAGCCAAGCTTCCAGGGCCTACGAGCAGTACTTC
NA	TRBV30	TRBJ1-3	17	NA	CAWSEGQGFLSGNTIYF	TGTGCCTGGAGTGAGGGGCAGGGGTTTCTCTCTGGAAACACCATATATTTT
NA	TRBV5-6	TRBJ1-5	15	TRBD1	CASSFGTGDNQPQHF	TGTGCCAGCAGCTTCGGGACAGGGGACAATCAGCCCCAGCATTTT
NA	TRBV11-2	TRBJ1-2	16	TRBD1	CASSLGSGGPLYGYTF	TGTGCCAGCAGCTTAGGTTCAGGGGGCCCTCTCTATGGCTACACCTTC
NA	TRBV6-6	TRBJ1-2	14	TRBD1	CASSAPGTAYGYTF	TGTGCCAGCAGTGCCCCCGGGACAGCCTATGGCTACACCTTC
NA	TRBV6-2/TRBV6-3	TRBJ2-7	15	TRBD2	CASSGYRTSGYEQYF	TGTGCCAGCAGTGGGTACCGGACTAGCGGCTACGAGCAGTACTTC
NA	TRBV4-1	TRBJ2-7	15	NA	CASSQEDSLSYEQYF	TGCGCCAGCAGCCAAGAGGACAGTTTAAGCTACGAGCAGTACTTC
NA	TRBV2	TRBJ2-7	13	NA	CASSFRITYEQYF	TGTGCCAGCAGTTTCAGGATAACCTACGAGCAGTACTTC
NA	TRBV7-2	TRBJ1-1	15	TRBD1	CASSLLGQGGTEAFF	TGTGCCAGCAGCTTACTCGGACAGGGTGGCACTGAAGCTTTCTTT
NA	TRBV19	TRBJ2-7	16	NA	CASSISGDGLPYEQYF	TGTGCCAGTAGTATATCAGGGGATGGATTACCCTACGAGCAGTACTTC
NA	TRBV6-6	TRBJ1-1	15	TRBD1	CASRLQTGRNTEAFF	TGTGCCAGCAGACTACAGACAGGGAGGAACACTGAAGCTTTCTTT
NA	TRBV7-9	TRBJ1-2	13	TRBD1	CASSFRQGDGYTF	TGTGCCAGCAGCTTCAGACAGGGAGATGGCTACACCTTC
once	TRBV7-2	TRBJ2-1	16	TRBD1	CASSLRRGQGMDEQFF	TGTGCCAGCAGCTTACGGAGGGGACAGGGGATGGATGAGCAGTTCTTC
NA	TRBV2	TRBJ2-5	13	NA	CASMKGWEETQYF	TGTGCCAGCATGAAGGGGTGGGAAGAGACCCAGTACTTC
NA	TRBV15	TRBJ1-6	15	NA	CATSRDGERNSPLHF	TGTGCCACCAGCCGAGACGGGGAACGGAATTCACCCCTCCACTTT
NA	TRBV15	TRBJ2-7	12	NA	CATSRVGGEQYF	TGTGCCACCAGCAGAGTCGGGGGCGAGCAGTACTTC